The rows below give T cell receptor beta chains drawn from one sample of a study of blood T cell repertoires in COVID-19. Only in-frame clones appear in the TCRdb table, and some are missing; sequencing was by immunoSEQ multiplex PCR. The repertoire holds over 150,000 clones, with 70% to 85% as singletons. The material sequenced was peripheral blood. All receptors come from a woman aged 60 to 75 with acute or convalescent COVID-19. Both conserved end residues are part of each CDR3. The D gene is left open where the match is weak. Size values are once, few and many counts, or a class for expanded clones, and some rows have none.

j_gene,d_gene,v_gene,abundance,CDR3aa,CDR3nt
TRBJ1-3,NA,TRBV3-1/TRBV3-2,NA,CASSQGDTIYF,TGTGCCAGCAGCCAAGGAGACACCATATATTTT
TRBJ1-2,NA,TRBV30,NA,CAWSTVNYGYTF,TGTGCCTGGAGTACAGTAAACTATGGCTACACCTTC
TRBJ2-5,TRBD1,TRBV5-4,NA,CASSSTGQGEETQYF,TGTGCCAGCAGCTCGACGGGACAGGGAGAAGAGACCCAGTACTTC
TRBJ1-4,TRBD1,TRBV2,NA,CASSEDRVEKLFF,TGTGCCAGCAGCGAAGACAGGGTTGAAAAACTGTTTTTT
TRBJ1-2,TRBD1,TRBV7-9,NA,CASSLGADRGNGYTF,TGTGCCAGCAGCTTAGGGGCGGACAGGGGGAATGGCTACACCTTC
TRBJ1-4,NA,TRBV3-1/TRBV3-2,NA,CASSLLAGAVKKLFF,TGTGCCAGCAGCCTTCTCGCAGGGGCGGTGAAAAAACTGTTTTTT
TRBJ2-3,TRBD2,TRBV5-4,NA,CASNPRGSGADTQYF,TGTGCCAGCAACCCCCGGGGTAGCGGGGCAGATACGCAGTATTTT
TRBJ1-4,NA,TRBV19,NA,CASQTGATNEKLFF,TGTGCCAGTCAAACAGGTGCAACTAATGAAAAACTGTTTTTT
TRBJ2-3,NA,TRBV1,NA,CTSSWRGTDTQYF,TGCACCAGCAGCTGGAGGGGCACAGATACGCAGTATTTT
TRBJ1-2,NA,TRBV28,NA,CASSLRTGYGYTF,TGTGCCAGCAGTTTACGTACCGGCTATGGCTACACCTTC
TRBJ2-7,NA,TRBV6-1,few,CASSEALGSPYEQYF,TGTGCCAGCAGTGAAGCTCTGGGGAGTCCCTACGAGCAGTACTTC
TRBJ1-1,TRBD1,TRBV2,NA,CASIRQGWSTEAFF,TGTGCCAGCATAAGACAGGGGTGGAGCACTGAAGCTTTCTTT
TRBJ2-7,NA,TRBV27,NA,CASSWQGTHEQYF,TGTGCCAGCAGTTGGCAGGGTACCCACGAGCAGTACTTC
TRBJ1-4,TRBD1,TRBV9,NA,CASSADRGINEKLFF,TGTGCCAGCAGCGCGGACAGGGGGATTAATGAAAAACTGTTTTTT
TRBJ2-1,TRBD1,TRBV27,NA,CASSLLAGTGDYNEQFF,TGTGCCAGCAGTTTACTTGCCGGGACAGGGGACTACAATGAGCAGTTCTTC
TRBJ2-6,NA,TRBV5-1,few,CASSLLFSGANVLTF,TGCGCCAGCAGCCTTTTGTTCTCTGGGGCCAACGTCCTGACTTTC
TRBJ1-5,TRBD1,TRBV27,NA,CASKPRTGLNQPQHF,TGTGCCAGCAAGCCGAGGACAGGGCTCAATCAGCCCCAGCATTTT
TRBJ1-3,NA,TRBV3-1/TRBV3-2,NA,CASSPQGFTVYF,TGTGCCAGCAGCCCACAGGGCTTTACGGTGTATTTT
TRBJ1-6,NA,TRBV24-1,NA,CATSDLGFLSYNSPLHF,TGTGCCACCAGTGATTTGGGCTTCCTCTCCTATAATTCACCCCTCCACTTT
TRBJ1-1,NA,TRBV3-1/TRBV3-2,few,CASSQTQGNTEAFF,TGTGCCAGCAGCCAAACACAGGGGAACACTGAAGCTTTCTTT
TRBJ2-7,TRBD1,TRBV3-1/TRBV3-2,NA,CASSPRTGGNEQYF,TGTGCCAGCAGCCCGCGGACAGGGGGCAACGAGCAGTACTTC
TRBJ2-7,TRBD2,TRBV6-6,NA,CASRDAGVGYEQYF,TGTGCCAGCAGAGATGCGGGGGTTGGCTACGAGCAGTACTTC
TRBJ1-2,TRBD1,TRBV2,once,CASSESEGARGYTF,TGTGCCAGCAGTGAATCGGAGGGGGCGCGGGGCTACACCTTC
TRBJ1-1,TRBD1,TRBV18,NA,CASSPPGTGVNTEAFF,TGTGCCAGCTCACCCCCCGGGACAGGGGTGAACACTGAAGCTTTCTTT
TRBJ1-1,NA,TRBV29-1,NA,CSVGLLANTEAFF,TGCAGCGTTGGACTCCTAGCCAACACTGAAGCTTTCTTT
TRBJ2-5,TRBD1,TRBV3-1/TRBV3-2,NA,CASSQGPGTGVVETQYF,TGTGCCAGCAGCCAAGGGCCCGGGACAGGGGTTGTCGAGACCCAGTACTTC
TRBJ1-4,NA,TRBV19,NA,CASMGQGYEKLFF,TGTGCCAGTATGGGGCAGGGATACGAAAAACTGTTTTTT
TRBJ1-6,TRBD1,TRBV18,NA,CASSLGQGARGAPLHF,TGTGCCAGCTCGCTGGGACAGGGGGCGCGGGGGGCACCCCTCCACTTT
TRBJ1-3,NA,TRBV7-2,once,CASSLTSGNTIYF,TGTGCCAGCAGCTTAACGAGTGGAAACACCATATATTTT
TRBJ1-1,TRBD1,TRBV29-1,NA,CSVTRQGRTEAFF,TGCAGCGTTACACGACAGGGGAGGACTGAAGCTTTCTTT
TRBJ2-7,TRBD2,TRBV5-1,few,CASSLAASGGKAYEQYF,TGCGCCAGCAGCTTGGCAGCTAGCGGGGGAAAAGCCTACGAGCAGTACTTC
TRBJ1-2,TRBD1,TRBV12-3/TRBV12-4,NA,CASSFQGAGGYTF,TGTGCCAGCAGCTTTCAGGGGGCCGGTGGCTACACCTTC
TRBJ2-5,TRBD2,TRBV3-1/TRBV3-2,NA,CASSRWEGESQYF,TGTGCCAGCAGCCGGTGGGAGGGAGAATCCCAGTACTTC
TRBJ1-4,NA,TRBV9,NA,CASSVEVKGVKLFF,TGTGCCAGCAGCGTAGAGGTGAAAGGGGTAAAACTGTTTTTT
TRBJ2-2,NA,TRBV7-3,NA,CASSRTYGGLNTGELFF,TGTGCCAGCAGCCGGACTTACGGGGGACTGAACACCGGGGAGCTGTTTTTT
TRBJ1-3,NA,TRBV19,few,CASSIARDSWNTIYF,TGTGCCAGTAGTATAGCGCGCGACAGTTGGAACACCATATATTTT
TRBJ1-2,TRBD1,TRBV30,NA,CAWSVHETGDGYTF,TGTGCCTGGAGTGTACATGAGACAGGGGATGGCTACACCTTC
TRBJ2-3,TRBD2,TRBV10-1,NA,CASSDPSASGETDTQYF,TGCGCCAGCAGTGATCCCTCCGCTAGCGGGGAGACAGATACGCAGTATTTT
TRBJ1-4,TRBD1,TRBV7-9,NA,CASSTDRGQSEKLFF,TGTGCCAGCAGCACCGACAGGGGGCAGAGTGAAAAACTGTTTTTT
TRBJ1-1,NA,TRBV11-1,NA,CASSLERRQINTEAFF,TGTGCCAGCAGCTTAGAGCGGAGGCAGATAAACACTGAAGCTTTCTTT
TRBJ2-7,NA,TRBV18,NA,CASSPSNSYEQYF,TGTGCCAGCTCACCTTCAAACTCCTACGAGCAGTACTTC
TRBJ1-5,TRBD1,TRBV5-5,NA,CASSHDRVPQPQHF,TGTGCCAGCAGCCATGACAGGGTTCCTCAGCCCCAGCATTTT
TRBJ1-2,NA,TRBV4-1,NA,CASSQGAGAYYGYTF,TGCGCCAGCAGCCAAGGTGCAGGGGCCTACTATGGCTACACCTTC
TRBJ2-5,TRBD1,TRBV11-2,once,CASSLGRTGGFQETQYF,TGTGCCAGCAGCTTAGGTCGGACAGGGGGCTTCCAAGAGACCCAGTACTTC
TRBJ2-3,NA,TRBV6-1,NA,CASSEVYYSTDTQYF,TGTGCCAGCAGTGAGGTATACTACAGCACAGATACGCAGTATTTT
TRBJ2-5,NA,TRBV6-5,NA,CASSYSLETQYF,TGTGCCAGCAGTTACTCCCTGGAGACCCAGTACTTC
TRBJ1-6,NA,TRBV14,NA,CASSQDKGGSSPLHF,TGTGCCAGCAGCCAAGATAAAGGGGGAAGTTCACCCCTCCACTTT
TRBJ2-2,NA,TRBV19,NA,CASSPIVGTGELFF,TGTGCCAGTAGCCCCATAGTCGGTACCGGGGAGCTGTTTTTT
TRBJ1-4,TRBD1,TRBV5-4,few,CASSRTGAREKLFF,TGTGCCAGCAGCCGGACAGGGGCTCGCGAAAAACTGTTTTTT
TRBJ1-4,NA,TRBV6-4,NA,CARVHRGSTNEKLFF,TGTGCCAGGGTTCACCGGGGATCAACTAATGAAAAACTGTTTTTT
TRBJ2-7,TRBD2,TRBV11-2,NA,CASSSLRGGQYF,TGTGCCAGCAGCTCCCTACGGGGGGGGCAGTACTTC
TRBJ1-4,NA,TRBV19,NA,CASSRTATATNEKLFF,TGTGCCAGTTCAAGGACAGCTACCGCAACTAATGAAAAACTGTTTTTT
TRBJ2-3,NA,TRBV7-6,NA,CASTPGAQAGSTDTQYF,TGTGCCAGCACCCCGGGGGCTCAAGCGGGAAGCACAGATACGCAGTATTTT
TRBJ1-5,NA,TRBV21-1,few,CASSKVRTGSNQPQHF,TGTGCCAGCAGCAAAGTCCGGACAGGGAGCAATCAGCCCCAGCATTTT
TRBJ2-2,NA,TRBV3-1/TRBV3-2,NA,CASSQSGGSNTGELFF,TGTGCCAGCAGCCAGAGTGGCGGATCGAACACCGGGGAGCTGTTTTTT
TRBJ1-6,NA,TRBV6-6,NA,CASITRPTGISPLHF,TGTGCCAGCATAACCCGGCCCACGGGGATTTCACCCCTCCACTTT
TRBJ1-2,TRBD1,TRBV9,few,CASSVGTAWGYTF,TGTGCCAGCAGCGTCGGGACAGCATGGGGCTACACCTTC
TRBJ1-4,NA,TRBV7-6,NA,CASSPRSQLTNEKLFF,TGTGCCAGCAGCCCCCGATCGCAGTTAACTAATGAAAAACTGTTTTTT
TRBJ1-2,TRBD1,TRBV7-2,NA,CASSSGTGGYGYTF,TGTGCCAGCAGCTCCGGGACAGGAGGCTATGGCTACACCTTC